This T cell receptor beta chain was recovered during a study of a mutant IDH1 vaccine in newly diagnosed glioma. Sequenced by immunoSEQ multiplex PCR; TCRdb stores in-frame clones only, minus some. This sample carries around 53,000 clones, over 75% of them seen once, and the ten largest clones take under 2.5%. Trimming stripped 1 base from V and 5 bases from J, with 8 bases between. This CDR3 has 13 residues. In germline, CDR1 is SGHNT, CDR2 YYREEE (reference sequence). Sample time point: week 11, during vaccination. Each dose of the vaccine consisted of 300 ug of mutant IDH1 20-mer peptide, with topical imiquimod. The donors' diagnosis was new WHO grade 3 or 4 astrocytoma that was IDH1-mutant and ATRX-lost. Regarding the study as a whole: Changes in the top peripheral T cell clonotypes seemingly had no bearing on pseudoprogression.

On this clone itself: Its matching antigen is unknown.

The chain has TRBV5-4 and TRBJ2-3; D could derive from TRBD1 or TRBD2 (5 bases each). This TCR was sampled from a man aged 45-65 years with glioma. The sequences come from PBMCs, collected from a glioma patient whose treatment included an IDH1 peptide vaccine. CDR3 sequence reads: CASSLSGGDTQYF. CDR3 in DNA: TGTGCCAGCAGCTTGAGTGGGGGAGATACGCAGTATTTT.